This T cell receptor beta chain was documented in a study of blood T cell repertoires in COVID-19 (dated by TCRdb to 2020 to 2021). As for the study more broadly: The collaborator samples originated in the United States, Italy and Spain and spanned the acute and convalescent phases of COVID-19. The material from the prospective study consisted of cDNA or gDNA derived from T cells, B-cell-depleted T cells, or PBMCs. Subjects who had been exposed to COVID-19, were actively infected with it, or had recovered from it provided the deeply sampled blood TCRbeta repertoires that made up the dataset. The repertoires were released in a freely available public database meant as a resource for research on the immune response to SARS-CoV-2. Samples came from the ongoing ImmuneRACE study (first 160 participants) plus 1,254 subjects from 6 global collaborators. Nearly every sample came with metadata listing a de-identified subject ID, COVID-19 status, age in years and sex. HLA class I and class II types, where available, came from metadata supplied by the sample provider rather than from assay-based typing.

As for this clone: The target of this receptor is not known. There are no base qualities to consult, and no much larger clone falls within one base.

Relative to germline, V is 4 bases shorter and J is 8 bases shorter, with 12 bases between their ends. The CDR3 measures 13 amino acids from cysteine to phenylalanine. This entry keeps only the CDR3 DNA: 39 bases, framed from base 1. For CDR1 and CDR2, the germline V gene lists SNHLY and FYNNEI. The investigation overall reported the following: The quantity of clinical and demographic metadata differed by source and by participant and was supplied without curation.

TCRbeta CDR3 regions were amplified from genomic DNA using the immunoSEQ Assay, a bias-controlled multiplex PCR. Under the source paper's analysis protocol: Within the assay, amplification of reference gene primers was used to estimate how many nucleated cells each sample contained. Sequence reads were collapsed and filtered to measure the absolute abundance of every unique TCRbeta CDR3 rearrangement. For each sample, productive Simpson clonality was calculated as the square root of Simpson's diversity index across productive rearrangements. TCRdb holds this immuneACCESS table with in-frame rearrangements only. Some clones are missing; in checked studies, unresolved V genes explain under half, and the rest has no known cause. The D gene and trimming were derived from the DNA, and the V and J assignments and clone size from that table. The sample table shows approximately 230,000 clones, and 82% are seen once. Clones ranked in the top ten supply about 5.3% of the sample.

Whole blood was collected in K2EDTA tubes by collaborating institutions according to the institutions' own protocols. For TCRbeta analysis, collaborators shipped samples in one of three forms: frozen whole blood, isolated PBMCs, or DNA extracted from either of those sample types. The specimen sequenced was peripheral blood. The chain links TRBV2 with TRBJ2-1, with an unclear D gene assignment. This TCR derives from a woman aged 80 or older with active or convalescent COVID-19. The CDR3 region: CASSGPRRDEQFF. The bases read TGTGCCAGCAGTGGGCCTAGACGCGATGAGCAGTTCTTC. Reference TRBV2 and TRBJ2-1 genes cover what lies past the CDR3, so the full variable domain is EPEVTQTPSHQVTQMGQEVILRCVPISNHLYFYWYRQILGQKVEFLVSFYNNEISEKSEIFDDQFSVERPDGSNFTLKIRSTKLEDSAMYFCASSGPRRDEQFFGPGTRLTVL.